This is a list of T cell receptor beta chains from one sample in a study of identifying expanded T cells in peripheral blood. Profiled with immunoSEQ multiplex PCR; TCRdb holds only in-frame clones, not every one. Among around 56,000 clones, approximately 83% were seen once, and the ten largest hold approximately 17%. Sequencing was carried out using blood. Receptors were obtained from a person aged 18 to 75 in good health. The CDR3 runs from the conserved cysteine through the conserved F or W. A D gene is named only where the DNA matches it firmly. Only part of the rows carry a size: once, few, many, or a class if the clone is expanded.

>TRBV19|TRBJ1-6|NA|NA|17
CASSMLGGSSYNSPLHF
TGTGCCAGTAGTATGCTAGGAGGGAGCTCCTATAATTCACCCCTCCACTTT
>TRBV19|TRBJ1-4|NA|TRBD1|16
CASSDDRGPTNEKLFF
TGTGCCAGTAGTGACGACAGGGGGCCGACTAATGAAAAACTGTTTTTT
>TRBV11-3|TRBJ2-7|NA|NA|12
CASSLVEGAGSF
TGTGCCAGCAGCTTAGTCGAGGGTGCGGGGTCCTTC
>TRBV15|TRBJ1-1|NA|NA|13
CATSITERREAFF
TGTGCCACCAGCATTACAGAGCGACGGGAAGCTTTCTTT
>TRBV29-1|TRBJ2-5|NA|NA|12
CSVVGRAETQYF
TGCAGCGTTGTGGGCAGGGCGGAGACCCAGTACTTC
>TRBV11-2|TRBJ2-3|NA|NA|15
CASSLGPHPPDTQYF
TGTGCCAGCAGCTTGGGACCTCACCCCCCAGATACGCAGTATTTT
>TRBV27|TRBJ2-3|NA|NA|14
CASSQQPSTDTQYF
TGTGCCAGCAGTCAACAGCCCAGCACAGATACGCAGTATTTT
>TRBV5-6|TRBJ2-5|NA|TRBD2|15
CASSLTSGGQETQYF
TGTGCCAGCAGCTTGACTAGCGGGGGTCAAGAGACCCAGTACTTC
>TRBV30|TRBJ2-7|NA|NA|14
CAWSRGGGSYEQYF
TGTGCCTGGAGTCGAGGGGGAGGCTCCTACGAGCAGTACTTC
>TRBV19|TRBJ2-1|NA|NA|15
CASKNRAMGGNEQFF
TGTGCCAGTAAGAATCGAGCAATGGGGGGAAATGAGCAGTTCTTC
>TRBV9|TRBJ1-3|NA|NA|21
CASSTQDGVGLPHYSGNTIYF
TGTGCCAGCAGCACCCAGGACGGCGTTGGTCTACCCCATTACTCTGGAAACACCATATATTTT
>TRBV14|TRBJ2-4|NA|NA|13
CASSPSVLSIQYF
TGTGCCAGCAGCCCCTCAGTACTCAGCATTCAGTACTTC
>TRBV7-2|TRBJ2-7|NA|NA|14
CASSLRDSSYEQYF
TGTGCCAGCAGCCTGAGGGACTCCTCCTACGAGCAGTACTTC
>TRBV5-1|TRBJ2-1|NA|NA|12
CASSYELGEQFF
TGCGCCAGCAGCTACGAACTGGGTGAGCAGTTCTTC
>TRBV18|TRBJ1-2|once|NA|14
CASSPGYRENGYTF
TGTGCCAGCTCACCGGGATACAGGGAGAATGGCTACACCTTC
>TRBV27|TRBJ1-1|NA|NA|16
CASSLSNQGFRTEAFF
TGTGCCAGCAGTTTATCGAATCAGGGTTTTCGAACTGAAGCTTTCTTT
>TRBV15|TRBJ1-5|NA|TRBD1|16
CATSGGTGYSNQPQHF
TGTGCCACCAGCGGGGGGACAGGGTATAGCAATCAGCCCCAGCATTTT
>TRBV7-6|TRBJ1-1|medium-sized|TRBD1|14
CASSSGQENTEAFF
TGTGCCAGCAGCTCAGGACAGGAGAACACTGAAGCTTTCTTT
>TRBV5-1|TRBJ1-1|NA|NA|14
CASSLEAPNTEAFF
TGCGCCAGCAGCTTGGAGGCGCCGAACACTGAAGCTTTCTTT
>TRBV5-1|TRBJ2-5|NA|NA|14
CASSQTRGGETQYF
TGCGCCAGCAGCCAGACGAGGGGTGGGGAGACCCAGTACTTC
>TRBV19|TRBJ2-5|few|TRBD2|17
CASSIIPNGGSIGTQYF
TGTGCCAGTAGTATAATCCCTAATGGCGGGAGTATTGGGACCCAGTACTTC
>TRBV6-5|TRBJ1-6|NA|NA|16
CASSYSRDTDNSPLHF
TGTGCCAGCAGTTACTCTAGGGACACGGATAATTCACCCCTCCACTTT
>TRBV11-2|TRBJ1-1|once|NA|13
CASSLGTRSEAFF
TGTGCCAGCAGCTTAGGTACACGGAGCGAAGCTTTCTTT
>TRBV2|TRBJ1-1|NA|NA|12
CASFRVNTEAFF
TGTGCCAGCTTTCGAGTGAACACTGAAGCTTTCTTT
>TRBV10-1|TRBJ2-3|NA|TRBD2|15
CASSGSGAPTDTQYF
TGCGCCAGCAGCGGTAGCGGGGCCCCGACAGATACGCAGTATTTT
>TRBV14|TRBJ1-2|once|NA|15
CASSLEGERRNGYTF
TGTGCCAGCAGCCTCGAAGGGGAGAGGAGGAATGGCTACACCTTC
>TRBV27|TRBJ1-5|NA|NA|17
CASSLYWMRGSNQPQHF
TGTGCCAGCAGTTTATACTGGATGAGGGGGAGCAATCAGCCCCAGCATTTT
>TRBV5-4|TRBJ1-2|NA|NA|13
CASSRGGAYGYTF
TGTGCCAGCAGCCGGGGGGGTGCCTATGGCTACACCTTC
>TRBV12-5|TRBJ1-6|few|TRBD1|16
CASGQKTGTGITSLHF
TGTGCTAGTGGCCAGAAGACCGGGACAGGGATAACATCCCTCCACTTT
>TRBV7-9|TRBJ2-1|NA|TRBD2|13
CASSRGLAGWEFF
TGTGCCAGCAGCCGCGGACTAGCGGGGTGGGAGTTCTTC
>TRBV9|TRBJ2-3|NA|NA|13
CASSVDRADTQYF
TGTGCCAGCAGCGTAGACCGGGCAGATACGCAGTATTTT
>TRBV23-1|TRBJ1-6|few|NA|18
CASSHPLGGASWNSPLHF
TGCGCCAGCAGTCATCCCCTCGGGGGGGCGTCTTGGAATTCACCCCTCCACTTT
>TRBV6-5|TRBJ2-5|NA|TRBD2|16
CASSLGAGGGQETQYF
TGTGCCAGCAGTTTAGGGGCGGGAGGGGGCCAAGAGACCCAGTACTTC
>TRBV5-4|TRBJ2-7|NA|TRBD1|14
CASSLGQGGYEQYF
TGTGCCAGCAGCTTGGGACAGGGGGGCTACGAGCAGTACTTC
>TRBV5-8|TRBJ2-6|NA|NA|15
CASSSYNSGANVLTF
TGTGCCAGCAGCTCATACAACTCTGGGGCCAACGTCCTGACTTTC
>TRBV7-9|TRBJ1-4|few|TRBD1|15
CASSTNHRGEEKLFF
TGTGCCAGCAGCACTAACCACAGGGGCGAGGAAAAACTGTTTTTT
>TRBV29-1|TRBJ2-3|NA|NA|13
CSVGTASTDTQYF
TGCAGCGTTGGAACAGCTAGCACAGATACGCAGTATTTT
>TRBV15|TRBJ2-2|NA|TRBD2|18
CATSSFPRLAGNTGELFF
TGTGCCACCAGCAGTTTCCCTAGACTAGCGGGAAACACCGGGGAGCTGTTTTTT
>TRBV19|TRBJ1-2|NA|TRBD1|16
CASSGTDRGREGGYTF
TGTGCCAGTAGCGGGACAGACAGGGGGCGTGAAGGAGGCTACACCTTC
>TRBV29-1|TRBJ1-2|NA|TRBD1|13
CSVLNRGRDGYTF
TGCAGCGTTCTCAACAGGGGACGCGATGGCTACACCTTC
>TRBV6-5|TRBJ1-5|medium-sized|NA|13
CASSYQGGQPQHF
TGTGCCAGCAGTTATCAGGGCGGTCAGCCCCAGCATTTT
>TRBV14|TRBJ1-2|NA|NA|14
CASSQEGQRGGYTF
TGTGCCAGCAGCCAAGAGGGGCAGAGAGGCGGCTACACCTTC
>TRBV7-9|TRBJ1-3|medium-sized|NA|15
CASSSDGNSGNTIYF
TGTGCCAGCAGCTCGGACGGGAACTCTGGAAACACCATATATTTT
>TRBV7-2|TRBJ1-2|NA|NA|14
CASSLARHSRGYTF
TGTGCCAGCAGCTTAGCCAGACACTCCCGTGGCTACACCTTC
>TRBV11-1|TRBJ1-1|NA|NA|16
CASRPTGTRPNTEAFF
TGTGCCAGCAGGCCAACCGGGACGAGACCGAACACTGAAGCTTTCTTT
>TRBV7-9|TRBJ1-1|once|NA|14
CATLDGNLNTEAFF
TGTGCCACCCTAGATGGCAATCTGAACACTGAAGCTTTCTTT
>TRBV5-1|TRBJ1-2|NA|TRBD1|16
CASSSPDRGRNYGYTF
TGCGCCAGCAGCAGCCCCGACAGGGGGCGAAACTATGGCTACACCTTC
>TRBV4-3|TRBJ2-1|NA|NA|16
CASSQRGFGTYNEQFF
TGCGCCAGCAGCCAAAGGGGGTTTGGGACCTACAATGAGCAGTTCTTC
>TRBV15|TRBJ1-2|NA|NA|14
CATSRTPSSYGYTF
TGTGCCACCAGCAGAACCCCCAGCTCCTATGGCTACACCTTC
>TRBV29-1|TRBJ2-7|NA|NA|17
CSVHAPGSGLRAYEQYF
TGCAGCGTCCATGCACCGGGCTCAGGATTGAGAGCCTACGAGCAGTACTTC
>TRBV30|TRBJ2-7|NA|NA|12
CAWSGSGPEQYF
TGTGCCTGGAGTGGGTCCGGGCCCGAGCAGTACTTC
>TRBV23-1|TRBJ1-6|NA|NA|17
CASSQSEWPGGFSPLHF
TGCGCCAGCAGTCAATCGGAGTGGCCAGGAGGCTTTTCACCCCTCCACTTT
>TRBV14|TRBJ1-2|once|TRBD1|14
CASSLLQGADGYTF
TGTGCCAGCAGCCTTCTTCAGGGGGCTGATGGCTACACCTTC
>TRBV5-1|TRBJ2-5|NA|TRBD2|16
CASSPGSIAGDETQYF
TGCGCCAGCAGCCCCGGGAGCATAGCGGGGGATGAGACCCAGTACTTC
>TRBV9|TRBJ1-4|NA|NA|17
CASSPARGTPDNEKLFF
TGTGCCAGCAGCCCAGCGAGAGGGACTCCCGATAATGAAAAACTGTTTTTT
>TRBV7-3|TRBJ2-3|NA|TRBD2|17
CASSLGQLAGSTDTQYF
TGTGCCAGCAGCTTAGGTCAACTAGCGGGGTCCACAGATACGCAGTATTTT
>TRBV28|TRBJ2-1|NA|TRBD2|16
CASSGRTSGRAHEQFF
TGTGCCAGCAGTGGTCGCACTAGCGGGAGGGCACATGAGCAGTTCTTC